The 10 T cell receptor beta chains listed next were all sequenced from one sample in a study of cytomegalovirus exposure and HLA in healthy donors. With 60 Vbeta and 13 Jbeta primers, the PCR was carried out. Sequenced by immunoSEQ multiplex PCR; TCRdb stores in-frame clones only, minus some. The sample records 63,000 or so clones, approximately 79% being singletons. Material for sequencing was PBMCs. The receptors derive from a woman aged 25-40 years in good health and CMV-seronegative.

The chain recombines TRBV13 with TRBJ1-1, with D possibly TRBD1 on 5 matching bases. The V end was cut by 3 bases, the J end by 3 bases, with 20 bases between. Germline V CDR1 and CDR2: PRHDT, FYEKMQ (reference sequence). The CDR3 extends over 17 amino acids. The chain's CDR3 is CASSLGGPAQLYTEAFF. CDR3 DNA sequence: TGTGCCAGCAGCTTGGGGGGTCCTGCCCAGTTGTACACTGAAGCTTTCTTT.

J is TRBJ1-1 and V is TRBV19; no clear D gene. V lost 3 bases and J 1 base, leaving 6 bases between the germline ends. The CDR3 has 13 residues. Germline loops: CDR1 LNHDA, CDR2 SQIVND (reference sequence). The CDR3 region is CASSIEANTEAFF. Written as DNA, the CDR3 is TGTGCCAGTAGTATTGAAGCGAACACTGAAGCTTTCTTT.

This clone was recorded once. The gene calls are TRBV27 and TRBJ2-1; 10 bases match TRBD2. The CDR3 is 17 amino acids. J lost 7 bases, V lost 3 bases, and 12 bases had no gene match. Looked up from germline, CDR1 is MNHEY and CDR2 is SMNVEV (reference sequence). CDR3 DNA: TGTGCCAGCAGTTTGGCTAGCGGGAGACTTATTACGAATGAGCAGTTCTTC. Translation: CASSLASGRLITNEQFF.

This chain uses TRBV6-5 with TRBJ1-2, with 12 bases fitting TRBD1. V trimming: 5 bases; J trimming: 6 bases; junction bases outside the gene matches: 4. This CDR3 comprises 14 residues. Germline CDR1 MNHEY, CDR2 SVGAGI. The chain's CDR3 is CASSRGTGGDGYTF. The DNA for the CDR3 is TGTGCCAGCAGTAGGGGGACAGGGGGCGATGGCTACACCTTC.

The chain joins TRBV2 to TRBJ1-5; TRBD1 aligns across 9 bases. Germline CDR1 is SNHLY and CDR2 is FYNNEI. CDR3 length: 15 amino acids. The V segment lost 5 bases and the J segment 7 bases; nucleotides outside the gene matches: 9. The chain's CDR3 is CASSSQGAREQPQHF. For the CDR3, the DNA is TGTGCCAGCAGTTCACAGGGGGCCAGGGAGCAGCCCCAGCATTTT.

The rearrangement joins TRBV7-3 to TRBJ2-1; 10 bases map to TRBD2. V was pared by 5 bases and J by 6 bases, with 4 bases of the junction left unmatched. Germline values: CDR1 SGHTA, CDR2 FQGTGA. The CDR3 contains 14 residues. CDR3: CASSPGTSANEQFF. CDR3 bases: TGTGCCAGCAGCCCGGGGACTAGCGCCAATGAGCAGTTCTTC.

The chain carries TRBV7-9 and TRBJ1-6, with unresolved D. V lost 4 bases, J lost 6 bases, and 7 bases lay in between. Germline loops: CDR1 SEHNR, CDR2 FQNEAQ (reference sequence). The CDR3 is made up of 13 amino acids. The CDR3 nucleotides are TGTGCCAGCAGCTGGGCAGTTAATTCACCCCTCCACTTT. Encoded protein: CASSWAVNSPLHF. The complete variable domain, with remaining parts taken from reference TRBV7-9 and TRBJ1-6, reads DTGVSQNPRHKITKRGQNVTFRCDPISEHNRLYWYRQTLGQGPEFLTYFQNEAQLEKSRLLSDRFSAERPKGSFSTLEIQRTEQGDSAMYLCASSWAVNSPLHFGNGTRLTVT.

The genes are TRBV5-5 and TRBJ1-1; D remains unclear. This CDR3 spans 13 amino acids. Germline V gene data show CDR1 as SGHKS and CDR2 as YYEKEE (reference sequence). The germline V and J ends were trimmed by 5 bases and 0 bases, with 8 bases remaining between them. The CDR3 spells CASRFGMNTEAFF. The CDR3 nucleotides are TGTGCCAGCAGGTTCGGTATGAACACTGAAGCTTTCTTT.

The sample holds one count of this clone. The V call is TRBV6-1, the J call TRBJ1-6; 7 positions match TRBD1. Per the germline V gene, CDR1 is MNHNS and CDR2 is SASEGT. With V trimmed by 2 bases and J by 7 bases, 8 bases remained unmatched. CDR3 length equals 16 residues. The CDR3: CASSELSGGWNSPLHF. The DNA of the CDR3 is TGTGCCAGCAGTGAACTGTCAGGGGGATGGAATTCACCCCTCCACTTT.

The chain is built from TRBV7-8 and TRBJ2-1; D not resolved. Germline CDR1 SGHVS, CDR2 FQNEAQ. Trimming stripped 3 bases from V and 6 bases from J, with 15 bases between. The CDR3 is 15 amino acids. The CDR3 region has the DNA TGTGCCAGCAGCTTTGAGTTCGTCCAAACCAATGAGCAGTTCTTC. Its translation: CASSFEFVQTNEQFF.